The 2 T cell receptor beta chains below come from one sample, sequenced in a study of Graves' ophthalmopathy and Graves' hyperthyroidism (dated by TCRdb to 2017 to 2018). The instrument given in TCRdb is Illumina HiSeq 2000. For repertoire sequencing, TCR beta CDR3 regions were amplified from RNA transcripts. HTBI primers and the Qiagen OneStep RT-PCR kit were used in a first-round RT-PCR, which was followed by a second-round multiplex PCR, size selection and purification. TCRdb reworked the public reads: Q25 trimming with fastp, MiXCR clone assembly, productive beta chains retained. One record per CDR3 amino acid sequence lists the most common genes and DNA. Within this sample are some 350,000 distinct CDR3 sequences, with approximately 18% of them counted one time only. About 2.4% of the sample is taken by the ten largest. Material for sequencing was peripheral blood. The source of these receptors is an adult woman with stable Graves' hyperthyroidism.

About this clonotype itself: Given a much more abundant clone one base away, this may be a read error. V and J are TRBV4-1 and TRBJ2-7; D is unresolved. Germline loops: CDR1 MGHRA, CDR2 YSYEKL. CDR3 length: 16 residues. The V and J ends lost 0 bases and 0 bases respectively, with 12 bases between them. The CDR3 DNA is TGCGCCAGCAGCCAAGATTCGCCACATTTCTCCTACGAGCAGTACTTC. Translated: CASSQDSPHFSYEQYF.

Ten or more counts support this clonotype. The V gene is TRBV20-1, the J gene TRBJ2-5; possible D gene TRBD2, 6 bases. Between the trimmed V and J ends, which lost 0 bases and 4 bases, there was a span of 15 bases. The CDR3 is 15 amino acids. The germline gives CDR1 DFQATT, CDR2 SNEGSKA (reference sequence). The CDR3 loop reads CSARDGGALGETQYF. The CDR3 coding sequence is TGCAGTGCTAGAGATGGAGGGGCACTGGGAGAGACCCAGTACTTC.